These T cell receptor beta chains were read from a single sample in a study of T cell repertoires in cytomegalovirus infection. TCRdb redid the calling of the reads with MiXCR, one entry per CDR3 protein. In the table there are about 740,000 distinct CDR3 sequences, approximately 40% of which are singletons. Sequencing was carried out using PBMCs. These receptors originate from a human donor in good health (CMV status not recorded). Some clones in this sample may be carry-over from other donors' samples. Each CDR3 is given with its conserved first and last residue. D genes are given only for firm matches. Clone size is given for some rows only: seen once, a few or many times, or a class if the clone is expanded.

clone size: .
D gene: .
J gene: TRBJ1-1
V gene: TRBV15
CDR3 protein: CATSRSGVRKNTEAFF
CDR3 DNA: TGTGCCACCAGCAGGTCAGGGGTAAGAAAGAACACTGAAGCTTTCTTT

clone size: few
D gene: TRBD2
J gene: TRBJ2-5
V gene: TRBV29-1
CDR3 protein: CIGLAGDETQYF
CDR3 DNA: TGCATCGGGTTAGCGGGTGACGAGACCCAGTACTTC

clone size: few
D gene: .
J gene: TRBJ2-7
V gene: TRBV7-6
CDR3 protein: CASSPRSGYEQYF
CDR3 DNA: TGTGCCAGCAGTCCTCGTAGTGGCTACGAGCAGTACTTC

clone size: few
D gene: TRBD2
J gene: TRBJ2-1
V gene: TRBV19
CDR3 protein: CASSILGLAGGYNEQFF
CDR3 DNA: TGTGCCAGTAGTATTTTGGGACTAGCGGGAGGCTACAATGAGCAGTTCTTC

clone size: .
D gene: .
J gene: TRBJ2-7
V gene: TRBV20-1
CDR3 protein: CSARDSGSSPEQYF
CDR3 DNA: TGCAGTGCTAGAGATTCGGGTAGCAGTCCCGAGCAGTACTTC

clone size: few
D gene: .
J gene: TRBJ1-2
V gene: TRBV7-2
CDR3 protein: CASRFREVVGYTF
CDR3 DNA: TGTGCCAGCAGGTTCAGGGAAGTAGTAGGCTACACCTTC

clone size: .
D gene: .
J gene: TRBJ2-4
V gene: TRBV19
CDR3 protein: CASNPGARRGIQYF
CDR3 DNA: TGTGCCAGTAATCCGGGGGCCCGCCGGGGCATTCAGTACTTC

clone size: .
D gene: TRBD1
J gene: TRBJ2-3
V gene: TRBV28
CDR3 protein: CASRFTGDERTDTQYF
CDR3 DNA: TGTGCCAGCAGATTTACAGGGGATGAGAGGACAGATACGCAGTATTTT

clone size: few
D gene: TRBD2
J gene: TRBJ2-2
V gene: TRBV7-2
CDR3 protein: CASSSKGERGTGELFF
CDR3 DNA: TGTGCCAGCAGCTCTAAGGGCGAGCGGGGAACCGGGGAGCTGTTTTTT

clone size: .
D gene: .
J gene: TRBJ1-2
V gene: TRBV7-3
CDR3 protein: CASSPTNRGNYGYTF
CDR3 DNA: TGTGCCAGCAGCCCCACGAATCGGGGGAACTATGGCTACACCTTC

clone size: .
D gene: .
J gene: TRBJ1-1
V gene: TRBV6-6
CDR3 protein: CASSYKQSTEAFF
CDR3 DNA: TGTGCCAGCAGTTACAAACAGAGCACTGAAGCTTTCTTT

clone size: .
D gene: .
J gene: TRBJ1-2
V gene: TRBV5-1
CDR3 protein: CASSSAGPYGYTF
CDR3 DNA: TGCGCCAGCAGCTCGGCCGGACCCTATGGCTACACCTTC

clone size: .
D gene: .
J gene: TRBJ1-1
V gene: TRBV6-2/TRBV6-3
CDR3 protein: CASSTGSGTEAFF
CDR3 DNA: TGTGCCAGCAGCACAGGGTCGGGCACTGAAGCTTTCTTT

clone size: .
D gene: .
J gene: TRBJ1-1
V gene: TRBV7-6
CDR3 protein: CASSGVGLTEAFF
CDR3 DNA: TGTGCCAGCAGTGGGGTCGGCCTCACTGAAGCTTTCTTT

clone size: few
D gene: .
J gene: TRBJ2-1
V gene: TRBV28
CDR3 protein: CASSLRSSRNEQFF
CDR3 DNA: TGTGCCAGCAGTTTACGTTCGTCGAGGAATGAGCAGTTCTTC

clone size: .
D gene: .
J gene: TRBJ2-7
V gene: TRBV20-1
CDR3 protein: CSARQVTEGGEQYF
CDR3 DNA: TGCAGTGCTAGACAGGTAACGGAAGGGGGCGAGCAGTACTTC

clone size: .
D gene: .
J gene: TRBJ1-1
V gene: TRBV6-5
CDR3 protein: CASSSVRGRGLTEAFF
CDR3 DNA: TGTGCCAGCAGTTCGGTCAGGGGACGAGGTCTCACTGAAGCTTTCTTT

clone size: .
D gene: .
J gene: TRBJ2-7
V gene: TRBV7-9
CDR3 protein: CASSYNPYEQYF
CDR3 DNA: TGTGCCAGCAGCTACAACCCATACGAGCAGTACTTC

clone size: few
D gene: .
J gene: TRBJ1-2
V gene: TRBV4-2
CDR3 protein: CASSQDLPGYTF
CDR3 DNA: TGTGCCAGCAGCCAAGATTTGCCGGGCTACACCTTC

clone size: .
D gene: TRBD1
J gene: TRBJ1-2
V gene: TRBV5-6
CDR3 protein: CASSAGQGHGYTF
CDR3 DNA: TGTGCCAGCAGCGCGGGACAGGGCCATGGCTACACCTTC

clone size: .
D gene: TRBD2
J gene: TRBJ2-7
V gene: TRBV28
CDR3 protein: CASSLPTSGAYYEQYF
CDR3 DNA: TGTGCCAGCAGTCTACCGACTAGCGGGGCTTATTACGAGCAGTACTTC

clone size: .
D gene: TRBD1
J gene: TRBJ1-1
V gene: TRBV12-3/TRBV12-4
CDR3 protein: CASSLALVTGGMNTEAFF
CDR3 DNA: TGTGCCAGCAGTTTAGCGCTGGTGACAGGGGGTATGAACACTGAAGCTTTCTTT

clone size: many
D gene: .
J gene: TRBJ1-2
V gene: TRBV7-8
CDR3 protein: CASSPQTRNYGYTF
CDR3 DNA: TGTGCCAGCAGCCCTCAGACCCGTAACTATGGCTACACCTTC

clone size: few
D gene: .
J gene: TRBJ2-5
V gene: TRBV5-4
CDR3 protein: CASSLETEQETQYF
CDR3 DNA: TGTGCCAGCAGCTTGGAGACGGAGCAGGAGACCCAGTACTTC

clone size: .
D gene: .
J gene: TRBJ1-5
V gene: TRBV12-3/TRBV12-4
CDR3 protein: CAGSFRGNQPQHF
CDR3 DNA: TGTGCCGGCAGTTTTAGAGGCAATCAGCCCCAGCATTTT

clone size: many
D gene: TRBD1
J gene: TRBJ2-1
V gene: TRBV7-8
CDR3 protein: CASSLRQRLRGTDNEQFF
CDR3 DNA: TGTGCCAGCAGCTTACGTCAGAGGCTCAGGGGGACGGACAATGAGCAGTTCTTC

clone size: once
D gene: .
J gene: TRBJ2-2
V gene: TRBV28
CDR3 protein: CASSPPMPGELFF
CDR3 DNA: TGTGCCAGCAGCCCACCCATGCCCGGGGAGCTGTTTTTT

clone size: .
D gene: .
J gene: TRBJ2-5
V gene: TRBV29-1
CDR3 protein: CSVEDPGSQYF
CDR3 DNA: TGCAGCGTTGAAGACCCTGGGAGCCAGTACTTC

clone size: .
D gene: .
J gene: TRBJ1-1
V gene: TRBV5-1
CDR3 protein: CASSPQALGGRSAEAFF
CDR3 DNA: TGCGCCAGCAGCCCGCAAGCCCTCGGAGGGAGGAGTGCTGAAGCTTTCTTT

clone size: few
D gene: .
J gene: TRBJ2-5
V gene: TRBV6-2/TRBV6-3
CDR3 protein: CASSYSTVGGSGETQYF
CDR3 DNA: TGTGCCAGCAGTTACTCGACCGTCGGGGGTTCCGGGGAGACCCAGTACTTC

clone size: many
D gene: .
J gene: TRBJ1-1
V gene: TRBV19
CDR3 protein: CASSVYREAFF
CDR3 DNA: TGTGCCAGTAGTGTGTACCGAGAAGCTTTCTTT

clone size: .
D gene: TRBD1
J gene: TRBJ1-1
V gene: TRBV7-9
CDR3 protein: CASRRDREGAFF
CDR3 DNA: TGTGCCAGCAGACGGGACAGGGAGGGGGCTTTCTTT

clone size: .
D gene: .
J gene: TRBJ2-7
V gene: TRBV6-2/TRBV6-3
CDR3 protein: CANQRLRNPPCSYEQYF
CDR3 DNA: TGTGCCAATCAACGACTTCGGAACCCCCCTTGCAGTTACGAGCAGTACTTC

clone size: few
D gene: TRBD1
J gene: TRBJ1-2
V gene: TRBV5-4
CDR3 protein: CASSTGTEYGYTF
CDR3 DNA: TGTGCCAGCAGCACTGGGACAGAATATGGCTACACCTTC

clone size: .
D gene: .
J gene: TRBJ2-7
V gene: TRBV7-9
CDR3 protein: CASSFGEAYEQYF
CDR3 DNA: TGTGCCAGCAGCTTCGGCGAAGCCTACGAGCAGTACTTC

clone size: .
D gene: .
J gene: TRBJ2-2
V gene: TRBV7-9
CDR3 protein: CASSLRDGEPGELFF
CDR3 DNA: TGTGCCAGCAGCTTAAGGGACGGGGAGCCCGGGGAGCTGTTTTTT

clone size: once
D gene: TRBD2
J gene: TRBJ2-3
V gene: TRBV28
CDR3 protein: CASGILAGGSDTQYF
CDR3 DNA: TGTGCCAGCGGAATACTAGCGGGAGGGTCAGATACGCAGTATTTT

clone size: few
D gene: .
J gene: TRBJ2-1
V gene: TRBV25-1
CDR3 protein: CASSSWGRTYEQFF
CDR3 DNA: TGTGCCAGCAGTAGCTGGGGGCGCACGTATGAGCAGTTCTTC

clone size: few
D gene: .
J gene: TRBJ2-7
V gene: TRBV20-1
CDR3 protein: CSGSEGRYEQYF
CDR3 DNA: TGCAGTGGCTCAGAAGGGCGTTACGAGCAGTACTTC

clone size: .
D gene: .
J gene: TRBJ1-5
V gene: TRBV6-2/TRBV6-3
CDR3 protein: CASRTSLNQPQHF
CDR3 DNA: TGTGCCAGCAGAACCAGCCTCAATCAGCCCCAGCATTTT

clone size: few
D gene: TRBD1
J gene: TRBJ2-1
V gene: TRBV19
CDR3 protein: CASSIPDRGPYNEQFF
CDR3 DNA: TGTGCCAGTAGTATCCCCGACAGGGGCCCCTACAATGAGCAGTTCTTC

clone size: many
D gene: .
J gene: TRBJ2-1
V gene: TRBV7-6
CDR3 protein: CASSLTRMVANEQFF
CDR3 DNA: TGTGCCAGCAGCCTCACAAGGATGGTGGCGAATGAGCAGTTCTTC

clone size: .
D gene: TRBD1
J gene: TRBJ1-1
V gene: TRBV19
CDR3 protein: CATRGGRGAFEAFF
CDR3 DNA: TGTGCCACCAGAGGGGGCAGGGGGGCCTTTGAAGCTTTCTTT

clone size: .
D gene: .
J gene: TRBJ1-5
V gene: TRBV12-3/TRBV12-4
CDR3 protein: CASGGQTQNF
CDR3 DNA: TGTGCCAGCGGGGGTCAGACCCAGAATTTT

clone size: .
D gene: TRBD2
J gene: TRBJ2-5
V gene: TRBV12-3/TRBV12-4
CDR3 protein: CASSFSGLADGETQYF
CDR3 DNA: TGTGCCAGCAGTTTTTCAGGCCTAGCGGACGGAGAGACCCAGTACTTC

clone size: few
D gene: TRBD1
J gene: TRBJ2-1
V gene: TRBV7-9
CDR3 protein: CASSLAGDRGSNEQFF
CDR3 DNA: TGTGCCAGCAGCTTAGCCGGGGACAGGGGAAGCAATGAGCAGTTCTTC

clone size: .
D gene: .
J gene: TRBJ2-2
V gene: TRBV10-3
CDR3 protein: CAIRENTGELFF
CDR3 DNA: TGTGCCATCAGGGAGAACACCGGGGAGCTGTTTTTT

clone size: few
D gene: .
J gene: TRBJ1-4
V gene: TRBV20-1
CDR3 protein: CSARIGVVNEKLFF
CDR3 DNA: TGCAGTGCTAGGATCGGGGTAGTCAATGAAAAACTGTTTTTT

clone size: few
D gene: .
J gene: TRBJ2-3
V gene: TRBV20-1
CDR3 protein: CSASGRATTDTQYF
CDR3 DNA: TGCAGTGCTAGCGGGCGGGCAACCACAGATACGCAGTATTTT

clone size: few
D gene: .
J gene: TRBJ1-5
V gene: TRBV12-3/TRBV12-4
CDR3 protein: CASSLATAYSNQPQHF
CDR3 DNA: TGTGCCAGCAGTTTAGCGACGGCCTATAGCAATCAGCCCCAGCATTTT

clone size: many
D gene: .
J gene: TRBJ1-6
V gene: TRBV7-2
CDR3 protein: CASSPVGNSPLHF
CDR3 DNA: TGTGCCAGCAGCCCCGTGGGGAATTCACCCCTCCACTTT